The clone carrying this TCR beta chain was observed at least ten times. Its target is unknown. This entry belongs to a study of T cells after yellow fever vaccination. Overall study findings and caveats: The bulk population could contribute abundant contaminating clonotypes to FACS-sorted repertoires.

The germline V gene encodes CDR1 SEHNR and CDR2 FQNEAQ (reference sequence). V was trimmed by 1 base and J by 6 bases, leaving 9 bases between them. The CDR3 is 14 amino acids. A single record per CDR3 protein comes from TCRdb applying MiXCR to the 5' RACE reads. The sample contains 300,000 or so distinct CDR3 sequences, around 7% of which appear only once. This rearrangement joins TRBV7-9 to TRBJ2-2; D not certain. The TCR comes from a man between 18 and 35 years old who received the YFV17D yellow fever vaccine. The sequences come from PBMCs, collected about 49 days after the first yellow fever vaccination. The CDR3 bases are TGTGCCAGCAGCTTAGATCTTCTAGCCGGGGAGCTGTTTTTT. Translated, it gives CASSLDLLAGELFF. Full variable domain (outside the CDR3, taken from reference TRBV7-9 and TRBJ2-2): DTGVSQNPRHKITKRGQNVTFRCDPISEHNRLYWYRQTLGQGPEFLTYFQNEAQLEKSRLLSDRFSAERPKGSFSTLEIQRTEQGDSAMYLCASSLDLLAGELFFGEGSRLTVL.